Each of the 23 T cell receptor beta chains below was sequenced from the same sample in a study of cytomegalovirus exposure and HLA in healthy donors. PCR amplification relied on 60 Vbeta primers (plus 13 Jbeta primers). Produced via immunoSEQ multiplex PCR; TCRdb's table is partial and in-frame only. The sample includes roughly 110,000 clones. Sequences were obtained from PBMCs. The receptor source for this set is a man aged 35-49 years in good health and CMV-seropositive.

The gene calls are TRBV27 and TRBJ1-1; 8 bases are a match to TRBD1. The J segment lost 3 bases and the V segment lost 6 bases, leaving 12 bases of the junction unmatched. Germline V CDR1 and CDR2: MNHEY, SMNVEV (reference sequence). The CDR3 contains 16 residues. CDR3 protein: CASRPGQGKVYTEAFF. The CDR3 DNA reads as TGTGCCAGCAGGCCAGGACAGGGTAAAGTTTACACTGAAGCTTTCTTT.

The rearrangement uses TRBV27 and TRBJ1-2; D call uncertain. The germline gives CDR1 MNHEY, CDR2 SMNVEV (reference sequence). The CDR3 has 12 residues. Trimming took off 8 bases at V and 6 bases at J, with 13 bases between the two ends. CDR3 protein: CASSDFSDGYTF. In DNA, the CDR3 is TGTGCCAGCTCGGACTTTTCCGATGGCTACACCTTC.

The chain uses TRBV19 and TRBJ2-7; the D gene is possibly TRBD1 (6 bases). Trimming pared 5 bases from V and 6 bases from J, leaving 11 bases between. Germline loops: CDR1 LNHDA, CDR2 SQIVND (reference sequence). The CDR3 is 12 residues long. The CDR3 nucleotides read TGTGCCAGTAGTGCGACAGGTTTCGAGCAGTACTTC. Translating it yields CASSATGFEQYF.

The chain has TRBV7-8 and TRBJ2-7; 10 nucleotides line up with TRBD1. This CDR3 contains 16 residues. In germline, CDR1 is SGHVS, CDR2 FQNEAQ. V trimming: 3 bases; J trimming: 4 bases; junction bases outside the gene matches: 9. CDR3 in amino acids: CASSFLTGTGVYEQYF. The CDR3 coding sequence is TGTGCCAGCAGCTTCTTGACCGGGACAGGGGTGTACGAGCAGTACTTC.

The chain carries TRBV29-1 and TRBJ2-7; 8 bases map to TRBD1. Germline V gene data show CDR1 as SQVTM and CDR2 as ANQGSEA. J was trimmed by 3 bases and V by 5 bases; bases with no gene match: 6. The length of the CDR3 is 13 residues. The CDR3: CSVTGQESYEQYF. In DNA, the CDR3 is TGCAGCGTTACGGGACAGGAAAGCTACGAGCAGTACTTC.

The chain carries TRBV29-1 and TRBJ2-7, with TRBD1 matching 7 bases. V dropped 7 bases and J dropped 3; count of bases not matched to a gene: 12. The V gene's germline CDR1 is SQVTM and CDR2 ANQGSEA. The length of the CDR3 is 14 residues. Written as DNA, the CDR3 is TGCAGCGCTGTCACCGGGACAGTCGGCTACGAGCAGTACTTC. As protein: CSAVTGTVGYEQYF.

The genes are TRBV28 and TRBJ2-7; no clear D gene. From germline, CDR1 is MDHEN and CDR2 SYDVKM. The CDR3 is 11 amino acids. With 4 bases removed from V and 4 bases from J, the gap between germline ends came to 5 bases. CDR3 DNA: TGTGCCAGCAGTTCTATGTACGAGCAGTACTTC. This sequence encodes CASSSMYEQYF.

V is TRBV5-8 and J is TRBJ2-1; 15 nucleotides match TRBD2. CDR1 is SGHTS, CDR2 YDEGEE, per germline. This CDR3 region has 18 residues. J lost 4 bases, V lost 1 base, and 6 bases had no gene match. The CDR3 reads CASSLMGLAGGLYNEQFF. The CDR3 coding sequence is TGTGCCAGCAGCTTGATGGGACTAGCGGGAGGTTTATACAATGAGCAGTTCTTC.

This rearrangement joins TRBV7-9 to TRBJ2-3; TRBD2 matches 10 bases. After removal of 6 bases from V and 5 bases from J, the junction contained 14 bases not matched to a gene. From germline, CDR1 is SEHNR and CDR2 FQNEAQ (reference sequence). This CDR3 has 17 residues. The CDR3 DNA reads TGTGCCAGCAGTTCCACCCGTCTAGCGGGAGTGGTAGATACGCAGTATTTT. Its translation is CASSSTRLAGVVDTQYF.

CDR3 residues: CASSGRDRGPYEQYF. In DNA, the CDR3 is TGTGCCAGCAGTGGCCGGGACAGGGGCCCCTACGAGCAGTACTTC. The rearrangement links TRBV6-1 to TRBJ2-7; TRBD1 agrees at 10 bases. The length of the CDR3 is 15 residues. The junction had 5 bases not matched to a gene; V was cut back by 4 bases and J by 2 bases. CDR1 is MNHNS, CDR2 SASEGT, per germline.

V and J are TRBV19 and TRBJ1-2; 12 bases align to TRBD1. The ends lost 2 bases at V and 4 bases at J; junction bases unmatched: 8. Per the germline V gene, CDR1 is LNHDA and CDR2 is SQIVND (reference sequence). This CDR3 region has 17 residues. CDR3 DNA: TGTGCCAGTAGTATAAAGGGACAGGGGGCAGGCGGCTATGGCTACACCTTC. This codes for CASSIKGQGAGGYGYTF.

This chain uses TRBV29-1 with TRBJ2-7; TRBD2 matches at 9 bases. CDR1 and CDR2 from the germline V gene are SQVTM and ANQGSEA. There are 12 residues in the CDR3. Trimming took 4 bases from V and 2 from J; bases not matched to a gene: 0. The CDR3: CSVGLAAYEQYF. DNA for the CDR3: TGCAGCGTTGGACTAGCGGCCTACGAGCAGTACTTC.

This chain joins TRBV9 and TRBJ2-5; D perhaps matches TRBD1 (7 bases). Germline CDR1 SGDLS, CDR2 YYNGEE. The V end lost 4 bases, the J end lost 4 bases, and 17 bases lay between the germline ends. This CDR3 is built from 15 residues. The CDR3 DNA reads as TGTGCCAGCAGCCCGCGGAGGGGGCCCGGAGAGACCCAGTACTTC. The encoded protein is CASSPRRGPGETQYF. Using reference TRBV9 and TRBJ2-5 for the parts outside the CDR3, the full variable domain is DSGVTQTPKHLITATGQRVTLRCSPRSGDLSVYWYQQSLDQGLQFLIQYYNGEERAKGNILERFSAQQFPDLHSELNLSSLELGDSALYFCASSPRRGPGETQYFGPGTRLLVL.

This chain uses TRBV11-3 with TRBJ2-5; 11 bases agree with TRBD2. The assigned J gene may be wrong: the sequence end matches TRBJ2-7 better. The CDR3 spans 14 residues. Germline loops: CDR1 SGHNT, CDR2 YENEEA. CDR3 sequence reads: CASSSSGRPYEQYF. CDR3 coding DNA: TGTGCCAGCAGCTCTAGCGGGAGGCCCTACGAGCAGTACTTC.

CDR3 sequence: CATSSHNRGKNIQYF. The CDR3 DNA reads as TGTGCCACCAGCAGTCACAACAGGGGGAAAAACATTCAGTACTTC. The chain joins TRBV15 to TRBJ2-4, with 8 bases that match TRBD1. The CDR3 totals 15 residues. Trimming at V came to 3 bases and at J to 4 bases, leaving 5 bases not matched to a gene. Germline V gene sequence: CDR1 LNHNV, CDR2 YYDKDF (reference sequence). The full variable domain, rest sourced from reference TRBV15 and TRBJ2-4, is DAMVIQNPRYQVTQFGKPVTLSCSQTLNHNVMYWYQQKSSQAPKLLFHYYDKDFNNEADTPDNFQSRRPNTSFCFLDIRSPGLGDTAMYLCATSSHNRGKNIQYFGAGTRLSVL.

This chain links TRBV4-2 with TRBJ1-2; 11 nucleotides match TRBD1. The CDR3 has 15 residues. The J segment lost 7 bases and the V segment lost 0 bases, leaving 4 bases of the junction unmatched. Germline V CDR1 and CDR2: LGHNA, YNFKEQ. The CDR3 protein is CASSQDGQGASGYTF. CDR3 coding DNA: TGTGCCAGCAGCCAAGATGGACAGGGGGCATCTGGCTACACCTTC.

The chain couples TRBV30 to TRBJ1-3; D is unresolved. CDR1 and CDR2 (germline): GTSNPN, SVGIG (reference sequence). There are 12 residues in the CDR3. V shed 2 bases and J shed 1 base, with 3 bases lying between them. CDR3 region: CAWSRSGNTIYF. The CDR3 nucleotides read TGTGCCTGGAGTCGGTCTGGAAACACCATATATTTT.

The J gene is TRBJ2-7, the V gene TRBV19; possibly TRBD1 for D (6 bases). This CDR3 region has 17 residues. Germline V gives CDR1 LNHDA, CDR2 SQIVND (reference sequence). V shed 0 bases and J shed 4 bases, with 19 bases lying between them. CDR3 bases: TGTGCCAGTAGTATAGATCTGCGGACAGCCCAATTGTACGAGCAGTACTTC. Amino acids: CASSIDLRTAQLYEQYF.

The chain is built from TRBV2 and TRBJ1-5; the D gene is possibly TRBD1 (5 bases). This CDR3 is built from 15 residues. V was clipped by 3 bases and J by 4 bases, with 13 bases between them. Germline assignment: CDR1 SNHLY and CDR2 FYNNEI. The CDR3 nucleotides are TGTGCCAGCAGTGACCGGACAACCGCTAATCAGCCCCAGCATTTT. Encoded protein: CASSDRTTANQPQHF.

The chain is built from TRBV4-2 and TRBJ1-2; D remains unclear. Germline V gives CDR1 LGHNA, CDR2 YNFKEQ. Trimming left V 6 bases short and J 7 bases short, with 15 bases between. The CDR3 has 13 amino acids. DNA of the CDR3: TGTGCCAGCAGACTTGTAGATGTGTCTGGCTACACCTTC. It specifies CASRLVDVSGYTF.

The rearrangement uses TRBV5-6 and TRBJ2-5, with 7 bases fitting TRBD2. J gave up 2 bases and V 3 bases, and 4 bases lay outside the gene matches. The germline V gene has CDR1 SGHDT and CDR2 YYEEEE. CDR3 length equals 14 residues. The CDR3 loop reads CASSSGGVQETQYF. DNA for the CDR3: TGTGCCAGCAGCTCGGGGGGTGTGCAAGAGACCCAGTACTTC.

This chain's CDR3 is CASSGPTSGSNTGELFF. The CDR3 region has the DNA TGCGCCAGCAGCGGACCGACTAGCGGGTCGAACACCGGGGAGCTGTTTTTT. The rearrangement links TRBV5-1 to TRBJ2-2, with 10 bases aligning to TRBD2. The junction had 6 bases not matched to a gene; V was cut back by 4 bases and J by 0 bases. CDR3 length equals 17 residues. Germline lookup yields CDR1 SGHRS and CDR2 YFSETQ.

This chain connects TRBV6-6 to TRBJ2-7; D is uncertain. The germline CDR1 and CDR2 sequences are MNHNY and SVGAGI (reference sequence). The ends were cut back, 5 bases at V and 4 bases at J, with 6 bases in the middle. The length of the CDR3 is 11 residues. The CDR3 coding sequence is TGTGCCAGCAGTCCTAAATACGAGCAGTACTTC. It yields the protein CASSPKYEQYF.